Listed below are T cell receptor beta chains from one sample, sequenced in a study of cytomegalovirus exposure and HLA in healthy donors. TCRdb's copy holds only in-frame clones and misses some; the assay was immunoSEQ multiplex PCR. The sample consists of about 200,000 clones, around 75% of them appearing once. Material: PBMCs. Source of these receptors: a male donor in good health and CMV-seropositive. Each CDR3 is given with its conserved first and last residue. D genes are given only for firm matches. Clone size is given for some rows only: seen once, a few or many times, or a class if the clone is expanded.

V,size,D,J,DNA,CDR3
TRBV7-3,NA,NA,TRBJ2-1,TGTGCCAGCAGCTTATTCACTACGGGTGAGGGTGAGCAGTTCTTC,CASSLFTTGEGEQFF
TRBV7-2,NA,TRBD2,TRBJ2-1,TGTGCCAGCAGCCCGGTAGCGGGGGCCGGTAATGAGCAGTTCTTC,CASSPVAGAGNEQFF
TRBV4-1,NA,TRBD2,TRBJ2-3,TGCGCCAGCAGCCAAGAGGGGGACTATTTAGATACGCAGTATTTT,CASSQEGDYLDTQYF
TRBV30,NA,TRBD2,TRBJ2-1,TGTGCCTGGAGTACGGGGGGGCCCGGAGAGCAGTTCTTC,CAWSTGGPGEQFF
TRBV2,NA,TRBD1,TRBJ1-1,TGTGCCAGCAATCACAGGGGAAACACTGAAGCTTTCTTT,CASNHRGNTEAFF
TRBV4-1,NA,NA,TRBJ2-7,TGCGCCAGCAGCCAAGTCGGACAGAAACCCGCCTACGAGCAGTACTTC,CASSQVGQKPAYEQYF
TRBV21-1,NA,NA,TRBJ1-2,TGTGCCAGCAGCAAAGACAGGGACTATGGCTACACCTTC,CASSKDRDYGYTF
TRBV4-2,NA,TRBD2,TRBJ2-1,TGTGCCAGCAGCCAAGATCAGCGGGGGGCGAATGAGCAGTTCTTC,CASSQDQRGANEQFF
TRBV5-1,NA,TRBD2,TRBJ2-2,TGCGCCAGCAGCGCCGGGACTAGCGGGGAAGGGGAGCTGTTTTTT,CASSAGTSGEGELFF
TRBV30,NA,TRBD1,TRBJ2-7,TGTGCCTGGCTCCGGACAGGATCGACCTACGAGCAGTACTTC,CAWLRTGSTYEQYF
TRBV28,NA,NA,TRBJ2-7,TGTGCCAGCAGTTTAATGGGACTGGTCTCCTACGAGCAGTACTTC,CASSLMGLVSYEQYF
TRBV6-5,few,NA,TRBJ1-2,TGTGCCAGCAGTTACTCTTCCCGGGATCAAAATGACTACACCTTC,CASSYSSRDQNDYTF
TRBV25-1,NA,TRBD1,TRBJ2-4,TGTGCCAGCAGTCCTCCGGGACAGGGGGGAAACATTCAGTACTTC,CASSPPGQGGNIQYF
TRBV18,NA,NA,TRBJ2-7,TGTGCCAGCTCACCACCGGGGCGGCACGAGCAGTACTTC,CASSPPGRHEQYF
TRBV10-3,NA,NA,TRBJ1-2,TGTGCCATCAGTGACGGGGGCTATGGCTACACCTTC,CAISDGGYGYTF
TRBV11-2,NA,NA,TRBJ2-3,TGTGCCAGCAGCACCCGGACAGACCCCACAGATACGCAGTATTTT,CASSTRTDPTDTQYF
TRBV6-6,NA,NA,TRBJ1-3,TGTGCCAGCAACGAGCGGGGCTACTCTGGAAACACCATATATTTT,CASNERGYSGNTIYF
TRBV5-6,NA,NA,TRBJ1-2,TGTGCCAGCAGCTTGGAGGCCGCAGGGTATCTTGGCTACACCTTC,CASSLEAAGYLGYTF
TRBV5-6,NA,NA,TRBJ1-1,TGTGCCAGCAGATTGCTGGGCCTAATGAACACTGAAGCTTTCTTT,CASRLLGLMNTEAFF
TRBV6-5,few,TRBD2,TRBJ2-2,TGTGCCAGCAGTGTGACTAGCGTTAACACCGGGGAGCTGTTTTTT,CASSVTSVNTGELFF
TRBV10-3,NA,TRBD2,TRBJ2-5,TGTGCCATCAGTCCTGGACTAGCGGGCCAAGAGACCCAGTACTTC,CAISPGLAGQETQYF
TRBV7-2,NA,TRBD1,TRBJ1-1,TGTGCCAGCAGCCCACTTAGGGCCAGGGGGTCCGGGAACACTGAAGCTTTCTTT,CASSPLRARGSGNTEAFF
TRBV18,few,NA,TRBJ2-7,TGTGCCAGCTCGACCGGGACCTACGAGCAGTACTTC,CASSTGTYEQYF
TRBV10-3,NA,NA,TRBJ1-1,TGTGCCATCAGTGAGTCGAACCCAGGGAAAGCTGAAGCTTTCTTT,CAISESNPGKAEAFF
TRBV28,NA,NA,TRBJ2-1,TGTGCCAGCAAGCTCGGGGAGGGGGAGTACTCCTACAATGAGCAGTTCTTC,CASKLGEGEYSYNEQFF
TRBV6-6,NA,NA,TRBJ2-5,TGTGCCAGCAGTTACGGTGAAGCGGAGTACCAAGAGACCCAGTACTTC,CASSYGEAEYQETQYF
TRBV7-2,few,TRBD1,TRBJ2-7,TGTGCCAGCAGCTGGGGACAGGGACCATCCGAGCAGTACTTC,CASSWGQGPSEQYF
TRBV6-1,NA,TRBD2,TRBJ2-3,TGTGCCAGCAGGGGAGGACTAGCGGGCACAGATACGCAGTATTTT,CASRGGLAGTDTQYF
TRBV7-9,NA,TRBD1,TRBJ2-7,TGTGCCAGCAGCTCATACACGGGGACAGGGCAAAGGCAGTACTTC,CASSSYTGTGQRQYF
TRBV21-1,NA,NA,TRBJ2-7,TGTGCCAGCAGCAAAAGGGCGGGGGGTAGCTCCTACGAGCAGTACTTC,CASSKRAGGSSYEQYF
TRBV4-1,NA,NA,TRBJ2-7,TGCGCCAGCAGCCAAGGAGTAGGGGCGGTCTACGAGCAGTACTTC,CASSQGVGAVYEQYF